Listed below are T cell receptor beta chains from one sample, sequenced in a study of Ad26.COV2.S vaccination and SARS-CoV-2 variants. Method: immunoSEQ multiplex PCR; TCRdb's copy keeps in-frame clones and lacks some. The table includes 200,000 to 250,000 clones, approximately 90% detected once. Sequencing was performed on peripheral blood, taken in a trial of Ad26.COV2.S vaccine versus placebo. Receptors originate from a person aged 18 to 59 who received the Ad26.COV2.S COVID-19 vaccine or a placebo. The CDR3 runs from the conserved cysteine through the conserved F or W. The D gene is left open where the match is weak. Clone size is stated in some rows and not others, as once, few, many or a class when expanded.

D gene	J gene	V gene	clone size	CDR3 protein	CDR3 DNA
NA	TRBJ1-1	TRBV24-1	NA	CATSDRGEAFF	TGTGCCACCAGTGATCGGGGGGAAGCTTTCTTT
NA	TRBJ2-2	TRBV11-2	NA	CASSLQVGKAGELFF	TGTGCCAGCAGCTTACAAGTAGGGAAGGCCGGGGAGCTGTTTTTT
NA	TRBJ1-6	TRBV7-2	once	CASSSLTASGSPLHF	TGTGCCAGCAGCTCTTTGACAGCGTCGGGATCACCCCTCCACTTT
NA	TRBJ2-3	TRBV28	NA	CASSSRASTDTQYF	TGTGCCAGCAGTTCTAGAGCCTCCACAGATACGCAGTATTTT
TRBD1	TRBJ2-1	TRBV7-8	NA	CASSSTGGHYNEQFF	TGTGCCAGCAGCTCGACAGGGGGCCACTACAATGAGCAGTTCTTC
NA	TRBJ2-1	TRBV24-1	NA	CATNHPQGNEQFF	TGTGCCACCAATCACCCACAGGGAAATGAGCAGTTCTTC
NA	TRBJ1-2	TRBV6-5	once	CASSRDGYYTF	TGTGCCAGCAGTCGGGACGGTTATTACACCTTC
TRBD1	TRBJ1-1	TRBV6-5	once	CATRGGGTEAFF	TGTGCCACCAGGGGGGGTGGCACTGAAGCTTTCTTT
NA	TRBJ2-1	TRBV7-3	NA	CASSLGGGLYNEQFF	TGTGCCAGCAGCTTGGGAGGGGGACTCTACAATGAGCAGTTCTTC
NA	TRBJ1-1	TRBV6-1	NA	CASSEMRGTEAFF	TGTGCCAGCAGTGAAATGAGGGGGACTGAAGCTTTCTTT
NA	TRBJ1-5	TRBV6-2/TRBV6-3	NA	CASSPYSQPQHF	TGTGCCAGCAGCCCTTACAGTCAGCCCCAGCATTTT
NA	TRBJ1-3	TRBV15	NA	CATGERGNTIYF	TGTGCCACCGGAGAGCGGGGAAACACCATATATTTT
NA	TRBJ1-1	TRBV5-1	NA	CASSRSAGGAEAFF	TGCGCCAGCAGCCGTTCGGCCGGGGGCGCTGAAGCTTTCTTT
NA	TRBJ2-4	TRBV19	NA	CASSDPGPLEWNIQYF	TGTGCCAGTAGTGACCCGGGACCCTTGGAATGGAACATTCAGTACTTC
NA	TRBJ2-3	TRBV10-1	NA	CARGRAASTDTQYF	TGCGCCAGGGGCAGAGCGGCTAGCACAGATACGCAGTATTTT
TRBD1	TRBJ2-3	TRBV30	NA	CAWSIGQVHTDTQYF	TGTGCCTGGAGTATAGGACAGGTACACACAGATACGCAGTATTTT
NA	TRBJ1-2	TRBV4-3	NA	CASSQDQGWNYGYTF	TGCGCCAGCAGCCAAGATCAGGGGTGGAACTATGGCTACACCTTC
NA	TRBJ2-5	TRBV7-9	NA	CASSSGGRQETQYF	TGTGCCAGCAGCTCTGGTGGCCGCCAAGAGACCCAGTACTTC
NA	TRBJ2-1	TRBV4-1	NA	CASSQGSYNEQFF	TGCGCCAGCAGCCAGGGCAGTTACAATGAGCAGTTCTTC
TRBD1	TRBJ2-3	TRBV2	NA	CASGQGETDTQYF	TGTGCCAGTGGACAGGGGGAGACAGATACGCAGTATTTT
TRBD1	TRBJ2-7	TRBV15	NA	CATSSRQGNEQYF	TGTGCCACCAGCAGCCGACAGGGAAACGAGCAGTACTTC
TRBD2	TRBJ2-2	TRBV7-6	few	CASSILAGGPGELFF	TGTGCCAGCAGCATACTAGCGGGAGGTCCCGGGGAGCTGTTTTTT
NA	TRBJ1-1	TRBV2	NA	CASSETQNTEAFF	TGTGCCAGCAGTGAGACACAGAACACTGAAGCTTTCTTT
NA	TRBJ2-1	TRBV7-2	NA	CASSLASPGKRHEQFF	TGTGCCAGCAGCTTAGCCAGTCCCGGGAAACGGCATGAGCAGTTCTTC
NA	TRBJ1-3	TRBV28	few	CASTPVVPGGNTIYF	TGTGCCAGCACCCCGGTCGTCCCGGGAGGAAACACCATATATTTT
NA	TRBJ2-3	TRBV5-1	NA	CASFQGGDTQYF	TGCGCCAGCTTCCAAGGGGGGGATACGCAGTATTTT
TRBD1	TRBJ2-2	TRBV5-6	NA	CASSLTGQGTGELFF	TGTGCCAGCAGCTTGACCGGACAGGGCACCGGGGAGCTGTTTTTT
TRBD2	TRBJ2-2	TRBV5-1	NA	CARRLAGNTGELFF	TGCGCCAGGCGACTAGCGGGGAACACCGGGGAGCTGTTTTTT
NA	TRBJ2-5	TRBV11-2	NA	CASSPQVQRETQYF	TGTGCCAGCAGCCCTCAGGTACAGAGAGAGACCCAGTACTTC
NA	TRBJ1-1	TRBV29-1	NA	CSAHGGTPTEAFF	TGCAGCGCCCATGGCGGAACTCCCACTGAAGCTTTCTTT
NA	TRBJ1-1	TRBV4-2	NA	CASSQEQLNTEAFF	TGTGCCAGCAGCCAAGAGCAACTGAACACTGAAGCTTTCTTT
TRBD2	TRBJ2-1	TRBV11-3	NA	CASSPSGGPLNEQFF	TGTGCCAGCAGCCCCTCGGGGGGGCCACTCAATGAGCAGTTCTTC
NA	TRBJ1-2	TRBV30	once	CAWSVGHYGYTF	TGTGCCTGGAGTGTTGGACACTATGGCTACACCTTC